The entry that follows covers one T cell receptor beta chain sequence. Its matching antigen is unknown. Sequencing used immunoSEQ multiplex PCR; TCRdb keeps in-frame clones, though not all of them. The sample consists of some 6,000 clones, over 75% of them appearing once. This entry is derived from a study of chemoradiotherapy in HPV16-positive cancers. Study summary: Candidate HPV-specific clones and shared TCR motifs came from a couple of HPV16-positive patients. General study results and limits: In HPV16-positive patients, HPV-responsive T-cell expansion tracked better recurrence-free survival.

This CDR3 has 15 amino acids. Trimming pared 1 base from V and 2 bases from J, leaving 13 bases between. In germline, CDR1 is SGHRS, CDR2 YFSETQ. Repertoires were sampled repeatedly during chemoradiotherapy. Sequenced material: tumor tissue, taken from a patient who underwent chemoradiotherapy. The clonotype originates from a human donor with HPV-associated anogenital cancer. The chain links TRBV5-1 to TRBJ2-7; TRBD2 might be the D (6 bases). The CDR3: CASSLQGTQAYEQYF. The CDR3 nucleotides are TGCGCCAGCAGCTTGCAAGGGACTCAAGCCTACGAGCAGTACTTC.